This TCR beta chain was identified during a study of T cell changes during pregnancy in multiple sclerosis. Sequencing was performed with immunoSEQ multiplex PCR; in TCRdb, only in-frame clones are kept and a portion is missing. The table has tens of thousands of clones, approximately 90% seen once. Germline loops: CDR1 SGDLS, CDR2 YYNGEE. This CDR3 has 15 residues. The V segment lost 4 bases and the J segment 10 bases; nucleotides outside the gene matches: 14. V gene TRBV9 combines with J gene TRBJ2-1; 7 bases align to TRBD2. This receptor was taken from a female donor with multiple sclerosis, enrolled in a pregnancy study. Specimen: CD8+ T cells from peripheral blood mononuclear cells, collected in the first trimester of pregnancy. CDR3 sequence: CASSPYGAGVGEQFF. As DNA, the CDR3 is TGTGCCAGCAGCCCCTATGGGGCGGGAGTGGGGGAGCAGTTCTTC. The complete variable domain, with remaining parts taken from reference TRBV9 and TRBJ2-1, reads DSGVTQTPKHLITATGQRVTLRCSPRSGDLSVYWYQQSLDQGLQFLIQYYNGEERAKGNILERFSAQQFPDLHSELNLSSLELGDSALYFCASSPYGAGVGEQFFGPGTRLTVL.